What follows are 15 T cell receptor beta chains derived from one specimen sequenced in a study of OX40 agonist ivuxolimab in advanced cancers. Data came from immunoSEQ multiplex PCR; TCRdb stores just in-frame clones and leaves some out. The sample lists more than 45,000 clones, 70% to 85% seen once, with almost 1.5% in the top ten. The specimen comprised CD4+ or CD8+ T cells sorted from blood, sampled in a trial of the OX40 agonist ivuxolimab. The receptors shown here come from an adult with an advanced solid tumor such as melanoma, head and neck, liver or kidney cancer.

For the CDR3, the DNA is TGTGCCAGCAGCTTGGCAGGGGGGGACATTCAGTACTTC. Its translation is CASSLAGGDIQYF. V is TRBV5-4 and J is TRBJ2-4; D assignment may be TRBD1 or TRBD2 (7 bases each). CDR1 and CDR2 from the germline V gene are SGHNT and YYREEE (reference sequence). This CDR3 is built from 13 residues. With 0 bases removed from V and 8 bases from J, the gap between germline ends came to 9 bases.

The V call is TRBV14, the J call TRBJ2-7; D possibly corresponds to TRBD2 (7 bases). The ends were cut back, 1 base at V and 2 bases at J, with 12 bases in the middle. Germline V CDR1 and CDR2: SGHDN, FVKESK. This CDR3 region has 15 residues. The CDR3 DNA sequence: TGTGCCAGCAGCCAAGTCGGGGGGCTCACCTACGAGCAGTACTTC. It yields the protein CASSQVGGLTYEQYF.

J is TRBJ2-7 and V is TRBV4-3, with D possibly matching TRBD2 (6 bases). Germline assignment: CDR1 LGHNA and CDR2 YSLEER. V lost 0 bases to trimming and J lost 2 bases, with 11 bases between them. The CDR3 loop spans 15 amino acids. For the CDR3, the DNA is TGCGCCAGCAGCCAAGAGGAGGGAGCGGCCTACGAGCAGTACTTC. Translated, it gives CASSQEEGAAYEQYF.

The V call is TRBV5-5, the J call TRBJ2-7; D is undetermined. Germline V gene lookup returns CDR1 SGHKS and CDR2 YYEKEE (reference sequence). The CDR3 consists of 15 residues. The V and J ends lost 0 bases and 0 bases respectively, with 10 bases between them. The CDR3 protein is CASSLEGLSSYEQYF. CDR3 nucleotide sequence: TGTGCCAGCAGCTTGGAGGGCTTAAGCTCCTACGAGCAGTACTTC.

This chain joins TRBV6-6 and TRBJ1-4; tentatively, D is TRBD1 (5 bases). Germline V gene lookup returns CDR1 MNHNY and CDR2 SVGAGI (reference sequence). This CDR3 has 14 residues. V was pared by 8 bases and J by 2 bases, with 12 bases between. CDR3 sequence reads: CASGSGRTNEKLFF. The DNA for the CDR3 is TGTGCCAGCGGATCAGGGAGGACTAATGAAAAACTGTTTTTT.

This rearrangement joins TRBV5-1 to TRBJ1-3; D not resolved. This CDR3 has 15 residues. Looked up from germline, CDR1 is SGHRS and CDR2 is YFSETQ. The V gene lost 0 bases and the J gene lost 1 base, with 8 bases spanning the gap. The CDR3 nucleotides read TGCGCCAGCAGCTTGGTGGGTACTTCTGGAAACACCATATATTTT. Amino acids: CASSLVGTSGNTIYF.

The genes are TRBV5-4 and TRBJ2-7; TRBD1 is a possible D gene (5 bases). CDR1 is SGHNT, CDR2 YYREEE, per germline (reference sequence). V gave up 6 bases and J gave up 3 bases, with 13 bases separating them. The CDR3 sequence is 13 residues long. The DNA for the CDR3 is TGTGCCAGCAACCACCCAGACAGCTACGAGCAGTACTTC. As protein: CASNHPDSYEQYF.

This clone was found once. The CDR3 here is CASSSQGRAGANVLTF. The CDR3 coding sequence is TGCGCCAGCAGCTCACAGGGTCGGGCTGGGGCCAACGTCCTGACTTTC. The chain has TRBV5-1 and TRBJ2-6, with a possible D match to TRBD1 (6 bases). Trimming removed 3 bases from V and 2 bases from J, with 12 bases in between. The CDR3 is 16 residues long. Germline lookup yields CDR1 SGHRS and CDR2 YFSETQ.

The chain employs TRBV6-1 and TRBJ2-6; D remains ambiguous. Germline V gene data show CDR1 as MNHNS and CDR2 as SASEGT. The CDR3 extends over 16 amino acids. Trimming stripped 2 bases from V and 0 bases from J, with 8 bases between. CDR3 loop: CASSETPNSGANVLTF. The CDR3 DNA reads as TGTGCCAGCAGTGAAACCCCCAACTCTGGGGCCAACGTCCTGACTTTC.

This rearrangement joins TRBV6-5 to TRBJ2-1, with no clear D. CDR3 size: 15 residues. The germline V gene encodes CDR1 MNHEY and CDR2 SVGAGI. V dropped 6 bases and J dropped 5 bases, with 17 bases sitting between them. The CDR3 reads CASSAGRAGDNEQFF. The CDR3 DNA reads TGTGCCAGCAGCGCAGGACGAGCAGGAGACAATGAGCAGTTCTTC.

The chain has TRBV18 and TRBJ1-3, with unresolved D. This CDR3 has 14 residues. CDR1 KGHSH and CDR2 LQKENI come from the germline V gene. The V end was cut by 3 bases, the J end by 0 bases, with 6 bases between. The CDR3 here is CASSPQNSGNTIYF. The CDR3 region has the DNA TGTGCCAGCTCACCGCAGAACTCTGGAAACACCATATATTTT.

The chain uses TRBV5-4 and TRBJ2-5; D not resolved. Germline V CDR1 and CDR2: SGHNT, YYREEE (reference sequence). The V gene lost 1 base and the J gene lost 5 bases, with 12 bases spanning the gap. The CDR3 has 14 amino acids. DNA for the CDR3: TGTGCCAGCAGCTTGTTAGGGCGGCGGGAGACCCAGTACTTC. This gives the protein CASSLLGRRETQYF.

V gene TRBV7-9 combines with J gene TRBJ1-2; TRBD1 matches 9 bases. CDR3 length: 15 amino acids. Unmatched junction bases numbered 9, after V lost 5 bases and J lost 5 bases. CDR1 SEHNR and CDR2 FQNEAQ come from the germline V gene (reference sequence). The CDR3: CASSPPGQGMYGYTF. The CDR3 region has the DNA TGTGCCAGCAGCCCACCGGGACAGGGAATGTATGGCTACACCTTC.

This chain links TRBV5-1 with TRBJ2-7, with D possibly being TRBD1 (6 bases). Trimming left V 8 bases short and J 0 bases short, with 12 bases between. CDR1 is SGHRS and CDR2 is YFSETQ in the germline V gene. This CDR3 comprises 13 residues. This chain's CDR3 is CASNRDGSYEQYF. CDR3 DNA sequence: TGCGCCAGTAACAGGGACGGCTCCTACGAGCAGTACTTC.

The V and J genes are TRBV20-1 and TRBJ1-3; unclear D gene. Looked up from germline, CDR1 is DFQATT and CDR2 is SNEGSKA (reference sequence). The CDR3 length is 10 residues. V lost 5 bases and J 8 bases, leaving 7 bases between the germline ends. The CDR3 coding sequence is TGCAGTGCTTTGCGTCACACCATATATTTT. Amino acid sequence: CSALRHTIYF.